The 9 T cell receptor beta chains below were found in one sample sequenced in a study of cytomegalovirus exposure and HLA in healthy donors. Both 60 Vbeta primers and 13 Jbeta primers went into the PCR. TCRdb's table, derived via immunoSEQ multiplex PCR, lists solely in-frame clones and lacks some. The table shows more than 95,000 clones, with about 70% occurring only once. Sequencing was done on a sample of PBMCs. The receptors stem from a female donor in good health and CMV-seropositive.

A note on this clone: Other DNA sequences within the sample encode an identical CDR3. J is TRBJ2-7 and V is TRBV5-1, with 7 bases that match TRBD1. The trim removed 0 bases at V and 2 bases at J, leaving 5 bases unmatched. Per germline, CDR1 SGHRS and CDR2 YFSETQ. The CDR3 sequence is 15 residues long. The CDR3 reads CASSLEGQAPYEQYF. The CDR3 DNA reads as TGCGCCAGCAGCTTGGAAGGACAGGCCCCCTACGAGCAGTACTTC. Drawing the rest from reference TRBV5-1 and TRBJ2-7, the complete variable domain is KAGVTQTPRYLIKTRGQQVTLSCSPISGHRSVSWYQQTPGQGLQFLFEYFSETQRNKGNFPGRFSGRQFSNSRSEMNVSTLELGDSALYLCASSLEGQAPYEQYFGPGTRLTVT.

The chain recombines TRBV6-1 with TRBJ1-6; maybe TRBD1 (5 bases). This CDR3 is 12 amino acids long. V was trimmed by 7 bases and J by 14 bases, leaving 15 bases between them. CDR1 and CDR2 from the germline V gene are MNHNS and SASEGT. CDR3 bases: TGTGCCAGCACCAGGGAACCGACTTCCCTCCACTTT. This sequence encodes CASTREPTSLHF.

The CDR3 nucleotides read TGTGCCACGGCTCAGGGCGCCTACGAGCAGTACTTC. Translation: CATAQGAYEQYF. The chain links TRBV28 to TRBJ2-7; tentatively, D is TRBD1 (5 bases). CDR1 is MDHEN and CDR2 is SYDVKM in the germline V gene. This CDR3 is built from 12 residues. V was trimmed by 10 bases and J by 2 bases, leaving 12 bases between them.

J is TRBJ2-2 and V is TRBV18, with 7 bases lining up with TRBD1. The CDR3 sequence is 16 residues long. The V segment lost 4 bases and the J segment 2 bases; nucleotides outside the gene matches: 7. Germline assignment: CDR1 KGHSH and CDR2 LQKENI. CDR3 protein: CASSRDSPRNTGELFF. In nucleotides, the CDR3 is TGTGCCAGCTCACGGGACAGCCCAAGAAACACCGGGGAGCTGTTTTTT.

The chain couples TRBV7-2 to TRBJ2-3; D not resolved. The ends were cut back, 1 base at V and 1 base at J, with 9 bases in the middle. Germline values: CDR1 SGHTA, CDR2 FQGNSA. CDR3 size: 15 residues. The CDR3 bases are TGTGCCAGCAGCTTAGGCAGGTGGGGCACAGATACGCAGTATTTT. This encodes CASSLGRWGTDTQYF.

The chain employs TRBV7-3 and TRBJ2-6, with D tentatively TRBD1 (5 bases). This CDR3 is built from 15 residues. Germline lookup yields CDR1 SGHTA and CDR2 FQGTGA. Trimming removed 5 bases at V and 4 bases at J, with 12 bases between. The DNA of the CDR3 is TGTGCCAGCAGCCCTTGGGGCACCGGGGCCAACGTCCTGACTTTC. Translation: CASSPWGTGANVLTF.

This chain joins TRBV2 and TRBJ2-3, with TRBD1 as a possible D gene (5 bases). Trimming cost V 2 bases and J 7 bases, with 16 bases left between them. The CDR3 sequence is 15 residues long. CDR1 is SNHLY and CDR2 is FYNNEI in the germline V gene. CDR3 nucleotide sequence: TGTGCCAGCAGTGAACGGACAAAAACGGTCCATACGCAGTATTTT. It specifies CASSERTKTVHTQYF.

This rearrangement joins TRBV4-2 to TRBJ1-2, with 9 bases aligning to TRBD1. J lost 6 bases, V lost 1 base, and 6 bases had no gene match. Germline CDR1 is LGHNA and CDR2 is YNFKEQ. CDR3 length equals 15 residues. Here the CDR3 reads CASSQVDDRGNGYTF. In DNA, the CDR3 is TGTGCCAGCAGCCAAGTAGACGACAGGGGGAATGGCTACACCTTC.

The rearrangement links TRBV28 to TRBJ1-6; a weak D match, TRBD1 (5 bases). V lost 8 bases, J lost 19 bases, and 21 bases lay in between. There are 12 residues in the CDR3. The V gene's germline CDR1 is MDHEN and CDR2 SYDVKM. Here the CDR3 reads CASAGAGPLIHF. The CDR3 DNA is TGTGCCAGCGCCGGTGCGGGACCCCTCATACACTTT.